This TCR beta chain was sequenced for a study of blood T cells in healthy people across ages (dated by TCRdb to the mid-2010s). About the investigation overall: Template switching captured roughly one uniquely barcoded TCR beta cDNA molecule per two T cells in model experiments. To avoid experimental bias, donors of different ages were randomly spread across the sequencing lanes. The study analyzed two additional independent replicas of 1 million unique cDNA reads from the same blood draw for two donors, one aged 18 to 30 and one aged 80 or older. Four age groups were formed from the donors: young (average roughly 16 years), middle-aged (approximately 39), aged (62) and long-lived (approximately 78). Using deep sequencing normalized with unique cDNA molecular identifiers, the study measured how TCR beta repertoire diversity changes with age.

In regard to this clonotype: No cognate antigen has been identified for it. A much larger clone lies a single base off, so this may be a read error.

Its CDR3 holds 15 amino acids, cysteine through phenylalanine. Only CDR3 DNA remains: 45 bases, in frame from the first base. V lost 7 bases and J lost 4 bases, and the count of bases not matched to a germline gene is 6. The germline V gene specifies SGHRS as CDR1 and YFSETQ as CDR2. Libraries were made using 5' RACE. Reads for this sample came from an Illumina HiSeq 2500. A second PCR of roughly 6 to 11 cycles was run with a J-beta primer mix and a sample-barcoded 5' primer. Each TCR beta cDNA molecule received a unique molecular identifier from a template-switch 5' adaptor carrying 12 random nucleotides. At least 3 million CDR3-containing paired-end reads were obtained from each sample. All of the RNA was converted into first-strand cDNA using the Mint cDNA synthesis kit, with a TRBC-specific oligonucleotide serving as the primer. Following uracil-DNA glycosylase treatment, all cDNA underwent a first 18-cycle PCR with the universal primers M1SS and BC2_uni_R. On the study's bioinformatics: Normalization of each sample was performed by random selection of 1 million high-quality reads, each carrying a distinct molecular identifier. Reads with shared molecular identifiers were discarded instead of being binned into consensus sequences. MiTCR, set to a Q25 quality threshold and the strictest error-elimination algorithm, was used for CDR3 identification, clonotype clustering and error correction. Lower-bound total TCR beta diversity was estimated with a nonparametric unseen species model using Euler transformation. In TCRdb, the public reads were trimmed at Q25 with fastp and aligned with MiXCR, with productive beta chains retained. One record per CDR3 amino acid sequence lists the most common genes and DNA. TCRdb, rather than the study authors, made the V and J calls. The sample yields about 1.8 million distinct CDR3 sequences; about 50% were counted once. The ten largest clones capture 2.1% of the sample.

The 40 or so donors, aged about 6 to 90 years, were systemically healthy Caucasian individuals from Russia. Ten milliliters of peripheral blood were drawn from each donor into EDTA-treated Vacutainer tubes. Ficoll-Paque density-gradient centrifugation was used to isolate PBMCs, with at least 7 million per sample. Total RNA was extracted from PBMCs with Trizol reagent, with at least 6 micrograms obtained per sample. Naive CD45RAhigh/CD27high T cell percentages were measured by flow cytometry on a PBMC aliquot from every donor. Summary of the overall study and its limitations: A strong correlation was found between observed TCR beta diversity and the percentage of naive T cells measured by flow cytometry. Estimates of total diversity based on one million sequenced T cells were considered lower bounds and underestimates. Because the CMV infection status of the donors was unknown, age-related changes in expanded clonotypes may potentially have been confounded. Since profiling was done on bulk unsorted PBMCs, naive and antigen-experienced compartments could not be conclusively compared. Compared with the aged group, the long-lived group had more naive CD4+ T cells, fewer expanded clones and increased TCR diversity, a pattern suggesting age selection. As age increased, observed TCR beta diversity per million T cells dropped in a roughly linear way, and a significant reduction was already evident by age about 40.

The sequence came from a woman aged 40 to 55 in good health. The sequencing sample was made of blood. The V and J segments used are TRBV5-1 and TRBJ2-3, and TRBD2 aligns with 13 junction nucleotides. This receptor carries the CDR3 CASGPGLAGADTQYF. The bases are TGCGCCAGCGGCCCTGGACTAGCGGGGGCAGATACGCAGTATTTT.